This section outlines one T cell receptor beta chain sequence together with its context. Participants were aged about 18 to 100 years from about 25 US areas. The data were taken from a study of blood T cell repertoires in COVID-19. Study summary: Samples of COVID-19 (acute and convalescent) were obtained from the United States, Italy and Spain.

TCRdb's table, derived via immunoSEQ multiplex PCR, lists solely in-frame clones and lacks some. In the table there are over 350,000 clones, more than 75% of which are singletons. Germline V gene lookup returns CDR1 SGHTA and CDR2 FQGNSA. V was pared by 6 bases and J by 2 bases, with 15 bases between. The CDR3 has 15 amino acids. The V call is TRBV7-2, the J call TRBJ2-3, with D perhaps matching TRBD2 (7 bases). The clonotype comes from a woman between 18 and 29 years old who had recovered from COVID-19. Specimen: PBMCs or T cells enriched from blood (not recorded which). CDR3 loop: CASRQSRGATDTQYF. The CDR3 DNA is TGTGCCAGCAGGCAATCCCGGGGGGCCACAGATACGCAGTATTTT.